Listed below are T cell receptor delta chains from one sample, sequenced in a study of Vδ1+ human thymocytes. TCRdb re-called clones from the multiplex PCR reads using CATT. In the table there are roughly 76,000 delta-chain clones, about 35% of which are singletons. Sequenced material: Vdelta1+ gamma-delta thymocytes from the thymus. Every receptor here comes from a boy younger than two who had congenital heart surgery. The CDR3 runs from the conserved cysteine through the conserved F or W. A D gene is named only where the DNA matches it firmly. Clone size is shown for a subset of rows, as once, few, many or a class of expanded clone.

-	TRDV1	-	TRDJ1	CALGELPLPLWGKLIF	TGTGCTCTTGGGGAACTCCCTCTTCCCCTCTGGGGTAAACTCATCTTT
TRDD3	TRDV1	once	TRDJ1	CALGEPTGGSSYEYWGIPGLIF	TGTGCTCTTGGGGAACCTACCGGGGGGTCTTCCTACGAATACTGGGGGATACCAGGACTCATCTTT
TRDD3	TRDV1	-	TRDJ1	CALGELLPTGGYGADKRIF	TGTGCTCTTGGGGAACTTCTCCCGACTGGGGGATACGGAGCCGATAAACGCATCTTT
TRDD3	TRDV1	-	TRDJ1	CALGEYSPYWGIEETDKLIF	TGTGCTCTTGGGGAGTATTCTCCATACTGGGGGATAGAGGAAACCGATAAACTCATCTTT
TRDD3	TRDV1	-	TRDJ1	CALGELPFRLWGTSWIADKLIF	TGTGCTCTTGGGGAACTTCCATTCCGACTCTGGGGGACCTCCTGGATCGCCGATAAACTCATCTTT
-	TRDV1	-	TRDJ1	CALGELPWLGRRDKLIF	TGTGCTCTTGGGGAACTACCGTGGCTGGGCCGGAGGGATAAACTCATCTTT
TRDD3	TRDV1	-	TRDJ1	CALGELEEANLGDAFLGYTDKLIF	TGTGCTCTTGGGGAACTAGAGGAGGCTAACCTGGGGGATGCATTTCTGGGGTACACCGATAAACTCATCTTT
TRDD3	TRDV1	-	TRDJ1	CALGAPRTPWVGGYHFADKLIF	TGTGCTCTTGGGGCACCGCGGACTCCCTGGGTAGGGGGATACCATTTTGCCGATAAACTCATCTTT
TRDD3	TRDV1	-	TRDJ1	CALGEPVPPTGDKPDKLIF	TGTGCTCTTGGGGAACCGGTTCCGCCTACTGGGGATAAGCCCGATAAACTCATCTTT
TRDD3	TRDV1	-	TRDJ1	CALGEGSSVLGVLTDKLIF	TGTGCTCTTGGGGAGGGATCCTCCGTACTGGGGGTCCTCACCGATAAACTCATCTTT
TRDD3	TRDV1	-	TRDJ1	CALGDPFPKGTYWGIPDKLIF	TGTGCTCTTGGGGACCCCTTCCCAAAGGGGACTTACTGGGGGATACCCGATAAACTCATCTTT
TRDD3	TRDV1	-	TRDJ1	CALGEGLPWGIHNDKLIF	TGTGCTCTTGGGGAAGGGTTGCCATGGGGGATACATAACGATAAACTCATCTTT
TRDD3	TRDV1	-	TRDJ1	CALGGPFIRGYAGTDKLIF	TGTGCTCTTGGGGGCCCTTTCATCAGGGGATACGCCGGTACCGATAAACTCATCTTT
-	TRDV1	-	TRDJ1	CALGSGDLLDKLIF	TGTGCTCTTGGGAGCGGAGATTTACTGGATAAACTCATCTTT
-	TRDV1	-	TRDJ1	CALGEPFLRGDTTDKLIF	TGTGCTCTTGGGGAGCCCTTCCTACGGGGGGATACGACCGATAAACTCATCTTT
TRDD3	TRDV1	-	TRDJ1	CALGELAVPTPDWGGTTDKLIF	TGTGCTCTTGGGGAACTCGCCGTTCCCACCCCAGACTGGGGAGGGACCACCGATAAACTCATCTTT
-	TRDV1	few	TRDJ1	CALGEPLPHRVGGYEKYTDKLIF	TGTGCTCTTGGGGAACCCCTTCCTCACAGAGTTGGGGGTTACGAGAAGTACACCGATAAACTCATCTTT
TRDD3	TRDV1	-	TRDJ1	CALGLLFSWGMRGSERLRRTDKLIF	TGTGCTCTTGGGCTACTTTTCTCTTGGGGGATGAGGGGCTCTGAGCGCCTACGTCGAACCGATAAACTCATCTTT
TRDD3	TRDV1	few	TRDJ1	CALGGPPTFGGDWGISKLIF	TGTGCTCTTGGGGGTCCCCCAACATTCGGCGGCGACTGGGGGATAAGTAAACTCATCTTT
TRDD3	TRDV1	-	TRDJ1	CALGGELIPTPWGMYTDKLIF	TGTGCTCTTGGGGGGGAACTAATTCCTACTCCCTGGGGGATGTACACCGATAAACTCATCTTT
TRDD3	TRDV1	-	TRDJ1	CALGEPPHWGRKLIF	TGTGCTCTTGGGGAACCACCGCACTGGGGGAGAAAACTCATCTTT
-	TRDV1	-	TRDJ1	CALGAPLGGAKGTDKLIF	TGTGCTCTTGGGGCGCCCCTTGGAGGGGCTAAGGGCACCGATAAACTCATCTTT
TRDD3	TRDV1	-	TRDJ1	CALGEPISLLGWGDHTAGDKLIF	TGTGCTCTTGGGGAACCAATCTCACTCCTTGGCTGGGGGGATCACACCGCGGGCGATAAACTCATCTTT
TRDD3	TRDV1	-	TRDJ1	CALGVPTVAWGMTDKLIF	TGTGCTCTTGGGGTACCTACGGTCGCCTGGGGGATGACCGATAAACTCATCTTT
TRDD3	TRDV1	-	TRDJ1	CALGKRVTYRYWGDYTDKLIF	TGTGCTCTTGGGAAACGGGTTACCTACCGGTACTGGGGGGACTACACCGATAAACTCATCTTT
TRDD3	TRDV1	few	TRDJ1	CALGGPTPLLYWGILSSTDKLIF	TGTGCTCTTGGGGGACCCACCCCGCTCCTTTACTGGGGGATACTCTCTTCCACCGATAAACTCATCTTT
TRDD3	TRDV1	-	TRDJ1	CALGYYSPLGGLRGDKLIF	TGTGCTCTTGGGTACTATTCCCCTCTGGGGGGCCTACGTGGCGATAAACTCATCTTT